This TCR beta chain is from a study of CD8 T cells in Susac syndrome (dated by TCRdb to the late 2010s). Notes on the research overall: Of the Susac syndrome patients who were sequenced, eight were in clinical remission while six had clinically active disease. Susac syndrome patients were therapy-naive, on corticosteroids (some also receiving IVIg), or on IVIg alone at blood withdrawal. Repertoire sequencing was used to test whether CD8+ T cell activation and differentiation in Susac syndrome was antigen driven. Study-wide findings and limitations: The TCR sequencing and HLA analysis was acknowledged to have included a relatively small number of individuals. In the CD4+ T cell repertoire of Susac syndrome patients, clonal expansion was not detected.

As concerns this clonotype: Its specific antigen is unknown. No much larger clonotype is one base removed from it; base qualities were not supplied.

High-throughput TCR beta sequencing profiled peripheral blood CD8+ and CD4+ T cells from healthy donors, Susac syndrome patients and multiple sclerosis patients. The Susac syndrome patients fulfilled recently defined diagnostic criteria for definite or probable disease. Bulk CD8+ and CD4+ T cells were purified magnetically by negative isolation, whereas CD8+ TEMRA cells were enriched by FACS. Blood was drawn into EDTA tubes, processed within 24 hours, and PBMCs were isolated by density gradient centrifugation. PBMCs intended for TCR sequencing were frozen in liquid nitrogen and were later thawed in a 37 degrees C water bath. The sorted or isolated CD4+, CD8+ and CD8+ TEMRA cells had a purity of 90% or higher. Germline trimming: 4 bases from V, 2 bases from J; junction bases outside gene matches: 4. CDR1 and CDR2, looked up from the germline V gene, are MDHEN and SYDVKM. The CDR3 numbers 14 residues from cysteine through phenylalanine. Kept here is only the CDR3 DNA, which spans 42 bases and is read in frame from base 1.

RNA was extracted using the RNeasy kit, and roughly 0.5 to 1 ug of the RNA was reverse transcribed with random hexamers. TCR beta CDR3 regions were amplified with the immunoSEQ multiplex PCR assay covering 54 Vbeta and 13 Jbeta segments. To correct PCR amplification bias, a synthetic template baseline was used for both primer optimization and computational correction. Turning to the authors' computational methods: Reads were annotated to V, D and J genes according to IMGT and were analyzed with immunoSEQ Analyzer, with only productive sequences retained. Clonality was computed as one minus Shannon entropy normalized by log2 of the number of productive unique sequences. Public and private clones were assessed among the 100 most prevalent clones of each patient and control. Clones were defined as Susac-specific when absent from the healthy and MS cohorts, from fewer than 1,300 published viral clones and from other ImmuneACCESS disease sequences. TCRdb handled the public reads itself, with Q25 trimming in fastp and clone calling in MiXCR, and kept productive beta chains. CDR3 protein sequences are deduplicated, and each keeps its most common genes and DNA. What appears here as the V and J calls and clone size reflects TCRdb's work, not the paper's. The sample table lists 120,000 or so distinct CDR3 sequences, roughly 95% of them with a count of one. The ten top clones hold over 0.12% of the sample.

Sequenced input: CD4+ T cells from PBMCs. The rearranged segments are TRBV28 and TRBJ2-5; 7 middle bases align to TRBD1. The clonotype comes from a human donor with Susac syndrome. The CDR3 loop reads CASSSWTGQETQYF. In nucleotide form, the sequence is TGTGCCAGCAGTTCGTGGACAGGTCAAGAGACCCAGTACTTC. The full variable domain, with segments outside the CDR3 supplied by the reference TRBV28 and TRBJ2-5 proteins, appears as DVKVTQSSRYLVKRTGEKVFLECVQDMDHENMFWYRQDPGLGLRLIYFSYDVKMKEKGDIPEGYSVSREKKERFSLILESASTNQTSMYLCASSSWTGQETQYFGPGTRLLVL.